The 10 T cell receptor beta chains below all came from one sample that was sequenced in a study of shared clonotypes between healthy human individuals. TCRdb keeps only in-frame clones here, not all; method: immunoSEQ multiplex PCR. The table shows about 490,000 clones, with less than 80% occurring only once. The source material was PBMCs. The receptors were gathered from a woman aged 40 to 50 in good health. Some clones in this sample may be carry-over from other donors' samples.

The chain couples TRBV7-9 to TRBJ1-4; D is possibly TRBD1 (6 bases). Germline V CDR1 and CDR2: SEHNR, FQNEAQ (reference sequence). This CDR3 has 13 residues. CDR3 residues: CASTTGANEKLFF. CDR3 sequence (DNA): TGTGCATCCACGACAGGCGCAAATGAAAAACTGTTTTTT.

The chain carries TRBV4-1 and TRBJ2-2; D is undetermined. The CDR3 runs 12 residues. Germline CDR1 MGHRA, CDR2 YSYEKL. The germline V and J ends were trimmed by 5 bases and 5 bases, with 6 bases remaining between them. CDR3 sequence (DNA): TGCGCCAGCAGCGGCCGTACCGGGGAGCTGTTTTTT. It is translated as CASSGRTGELFF.

The CDR3 region is CASSLFPGQGAYEQYF. CDR3 in DNA: TGCGCCAGCAGCTTGTTCCCGGGACAGGGGGCCTACGAGCAGTACTTC. The V gene is TRBV5-1, the J gene TRBJ2-7; 11 bases fit TRBD1. J lost 2 bases, V lost 1 base, and 5 bases had no gene match. From germline, CDR1 is SGHRS and CDR2 YFSETQ. The CDR3 consists of 16 residues.

The V and J genes are TRBV6-1 and TRBJ2-7, with D maybe TRBD1 (5 bases). CDR3 length: 13 residues. Looked up from germline, CDR1 is MNHNS and CDR2 is SASEGT. Trimming took 3 bases from V and 3 from J, leaving 9 bases between them. The DNA of the CDR3 is TGTGCCAGCAGTGATCCGGACAACTACGAGCAGTACTTC. Its protein product is CASSDPDNYEQYF.

The chain carries TRBV11-2 and TRBJ1-1; D unclear. The CDR3 is 13 residues long. The germline CDR1 and CDR2 sequences are SGHAT and FQNNGV. Deletions cut 3 bases from V and 1 base from J, with 6 bases between. In nucleotides, the CDR3 is TGTGCCAGCAGCTTGTTTAAGAACACTGAAGCTTTCTTT. Translated: CASSLFKNTEAFF. Complete variable domain (other parts from reference TRBV11-2 and TRBJ1-1): EAGVAQSPRYKIIEKRQSVAFWCNPISGHATLYWYQQILGQGPKLLIQFQNNGVVDDSQLPKDRFSAERLKGVDSTLKIQPAKLEDSAVYLCASSLFKNTEAFFGQGTRLTVV.

The rearrangement links TRBV28 to TRBJ2-1; D gene uncertain. V shed 9 bases and J shed 9 bases, with 12 bases lying between them. Germline-derived CDR1 and CDR2 are MDHEN and SYDVKM. This CDR3 comprises 11 residues. For the CDR3, the DNA is TGTGCCAGTTCTGGGCCAATTGAGCAGTTCTTC. Its protein is CASSGPIEQFF.

CDR3 DNA: TGTGCCAGCAGCCCTCAGGGCGCAGATACGCAGTATTTT. It specifies CASSPQGADTQYF. The V and J genes are TRBV4-2 and TRBJ2-3; a possible D gene is TRBD1 (5 bases). The CDR3 sequence is 13 residues long. CDR1 LGHNA and CDR2 YNFKEQ come from the germline V gene. V lost 4 bases and J 4 bases, leaving 9 bases between the germline ends.

The chain uses TRBV7-9 and TRBJ1-3; 8 bases match TRBD1. There are 16 residues in the CDR3. Trimming cost V 5 bases and J 0 bases; bases outside gene matches: 6. Germline V gives CDR1 SEHNR, CDR2 FQNEAQ (reference sequence). As DNA, the CDR3 is TGTGCCAGCAGCCCCTGGACAGGGAACTCTGGAAACACCATATATTTT. Residues: CASSPWTGNSGNTIYF.

There are a few counts of this clone. The chain recombines TRBV18 with TRBJ1-4, with TRBD1 as a possible D gene (5 bases). This CDR3 comprises 16 residues. The ends were cut back, 3 bases at V and 3 bases at J, with 14 bases in the middle. Germline V CDR1 and CDR2: KGHSH, LQKENI. The DNA for the CDR3 is TGTGCCAGCTCACCCCCCCGCGGGGCAGCTAATGAAAAACTGTTTTTT. Amino acid sequence: CASSPPRGAANEKLFF.

V and J are TRBV5-8 and TRBJ2-1; the match to TRBD1 covers 7 bases. The CDR3 is 14 amino acids. Trimming at V came to 3 bases and at J to 6 bases, leaving 6 bases not matched to a gene. Germline V CDR1 and CDR2: SGHTS, YDEGEE. CDR3 amino acids: CASSSRDRLNEQFF. The CDR3, as DNA: TGTGCCAGCAGCTCCCGGGACAGACTCAATGAGCAGTTCTTC.